This T cell receptor beta chain emerged from a study of blood T cell repertoires in COVID-19. Study information: Nucleic acid was either cDNA or gDNA, and it came from T cells, B-cell-depleted T cells, or PBMCs.

Germline V gene data show CDR1 as MGHRA and CDR2 as YSYEKL. The CDR3 is 14 amino acids. V was clipped by 4 bases and J by 8 bases, with 17 bases between them. Per the original data handling: Amplification of reference gene primers provided the estimated nucleated cell counts. The data were produced by immunoSEQ multiplex PCR, yet TCRdb's version contains in-frame clones alone and is incomplete. The D gene and trimming were derived from the DNA, and the V and J assignments and clone size from that table. The table lists 200,000 to 250,000 clones, roughly 80% of them singletons. Assignment of participants to cohorts was predicated upon participant-reported clinical history. This clone has a handful of counts.

Sequenced sample: PBMCs or T cells enriched from blood (not recorded which). The sequence came from a woman in her 40s with acute COVID-19. V gene TRBV4-1 combines with J gene TRBJ1-2; tentatively, D is TRBD1 (6 bases). The CDR3 loop is CASSPQPTGAGYTF. As DNA, the CDR3 is TGCGCCAGCAGCCCCCAACCGACAGGAGCGGGCTACACCTTC.